What follows are 30 T cell receptor beta chains derived from one specimen sequenced in a study of T-cell memory formation after mild COVID-19. MiXCR was run by TCRdb on the 5' RACE reads, yielding one entry per CDR3 protein. The sample consists of 200,000 to 250,000 distinct CDR3 sequences, 8% to 9.5% of them appearing once. The material sequenced was PBMCs or a T cell subset sorted from them (not recorded which). All receptors come from a man aged 18 to 29 who had mild COVID-19 (a few samples of this study predate the infection). Cell type and time point are not known.

This clonotype was counted at least ten times. The rearrangement links TRBV7-2 to TRBJ2-5, with D uncertain. Trimming took off 2 bases at V and 1 base at J, with 8 bases between the two ends. The CDR3 covers 14 residues. Germline V gene sequence: CDR1 SGHTA, CDR2 FQGNSA. CDR3 region: CASSLRASQETQYF. Written as DNA, the CDR3 is TGTGCCAGCAGCTTAAGGGCCAGCCAAGAGACCCAGTACTTC.

This clonotype was recorded a few times. This rearrangement joins TRBV9 to TRBJ1-5; TRBD1 agrees at 8 bases. Germline lookup yields CDR1 SGDLS and CDR2 YYNGEE. The CDR3 runs 15 residues. J gave up 9 bases and V 3 bases, and 11 bases lay outside the gene matches. The CDR3 region has the DNA TGTGCCAGCAGCGGTTCCCCGGACAGGGCTCTGCCCCAGCATTTT. It translates to CASSGSPDRALPQHF.

CDR3 DNA sequence: TGTGCCAGCGCCCGCCCCGTTGGGGAGATAAACGCCGGGGAGCTGTTTTTT. Its protein product is CASARPVGEINAGELFF. The chain couples TRBV28 to TRBJ2-2; perhaps TRBD2 as D (5 bases). This CDR3 spans 17 amino acids. Germline V gives CDR1 MDHEN, CDR2 SYDVKM. The V end was cut by 8 bases, the J end by 6 bases, with 25 bases between.

This clonotype was counted a few times. The chain is built from TRBV6-4 and TRBJ2-3, with 12 bases that match TRBD2. V dropped 2 bases and J dropped 6; count of bases not matched to a gene: 9. The germline V gene encodes CDR1 MRHNA and CDR2 SNTAGT. The CDR3 extends over 17 amino acids. CDR3 coding DNA: TGTGCCAGCAGTGACCACCGACTAGCGGGGGCTGGGGATACGCAGTATTTT. This gives the protein CASSDHRLAGAGDTQYF.

This clonotype was counted ten times or more. The chain couples TRBV19 to TRBJ2-7, with 7 bases aligning to TRBD1. Trimming cost V 5 bases and J 0 bases; bases outside gene matches: 4. Germline values: CDR1 LNHDA, CDR2 SQIVND (reference sequence). The CDR3 consists of 14 residues. DNA of the CDR3: TGTGCCAGTAGTCACCAGGGGGTCTCCTACGAGCAGTACTTC. It specifies CASSHQGVSYEQYF.

This clonotype has a count of ten or more. V gene TRBV7-3 combines with J gene TRBJ2-1; TRBD1 matches 10 bases. CDR1 and CDR2 from the germline V gene are SGHTA and FQGTGA. The CDR3 length is 13 residues. V shed 6 bases and J 8 bases; nucleotides not matched to a gene: 4. The CDR3, as DNA: TGTGCCAGCAGTAGACAGGGGGCTGATGAGCAGTTCTTC. This translates into CASSRQGADEQFF.

CDR3 in amino acids: CASSRDRVLTEAFF. The CDR3 region has the DNA TGTGCCAGCAGCCGGGACAGGGTTTTGACTGAAGCTTTCTTT. V usage is TRBV5-6 and J usage is TRBJ1-1; 9 bases match TRBD1. Germline trimming cut 4 bases from V and 5 bases from J; bases unmatched to any gene: 6. CDR1 is SGHDT, CDR2 YYEEEE, per germline. The CDR3 runs 14 residues.

The chain joins TRBV12-3 or TRBV12-4 to TRBJ1-6; D remains unclear. This CDR3 has 16 amino acids. V shed 6 bases and J shed 0 bases, with 12 bases lying between them. In DNA form, the CDR3 reads TGTGCCAGCAGCCTCTACGGTCGCTCCTATAATTCACCCCTCCACTTT. Its translation: CASSLYGRSYNSPLHF.

The CDR3 spells CSVEDEGGSGNTIYF. The CDR3 DNA sequence: TGCAGCGTTGAAGACGAGGGGGGCTCTGGAAACACCATATATTTT. This chain links TRBV29-1 with TRBJ1-3, with TRBD1 as a possible D gene (6 bases). Germline CDR1 reads SQVTM; CDR2 reads ANQGSEA. CDR3 size: 15 residues. Trimming removed 0 bases from V and 0 bases from J, with 9 bases in between.

CDR3 sequence (DNA): TGTGCCAGCAGCCTCGGTTGGGCTAGCGGGGGGGAGCAGTTCTTC. Its protein is CASSLGWASGGEQFF. The chain uses TRBV11-2 and TRBJ2-1; 11 bases map to TRBD2. V was pared by 5 bases and J by 10 bases, with 10 bases of the junction left unmatched. This CDR3 has 15 residues. Per the germline V gene, CDR1 is SGHAT and CDR2 is FQNNGV.

This chain links TRBV24-1 with TRBJ1-5; D remains unclear. Germline-derived CDR1 and CDR2 are KGHDR and SFDVKD. The CDR3 runs 16 residues. Trimming took off 3 bases at V and 3 bases at J, with 14 bases between the two ends. This chain's CDR3 is CATSDGPFASNQPQHF. In DNA, the CDR3 is TGTGCCACCAGTGATGGTCCTTTCGCCTCCAATCAGCCCCAGCATTTT.

The chain employs TRBV6-2 or TRBV6-3 and TRBJ2-5, with D uncertain. The ends were cut back, 6 bases at V and 4 bases at J, with 12 bases in the middle. In germline, CDR1 is MNHEY, CDR2 SVGEGT. The CDR3 runs 13 residues. In DNA, the CDR3 is TGTGCCAGCAGCTCAGGACGGTTAGAGACCCAGTACTTC. It codes for CASSSGRLETQYF.

This clonotype came up a few times. The chain uses TRBV10-2 and TRBJ2-7, with D tentatively TRBD2 (6 bases). This CDR3 has 13 residues. Deletions cut 3 bases from V and 3 bases from J, with 9 bases between. Germline V lookup: CDR1 WSHSY, CDR2 SAAADI. The CDR3 region has the DNA TGCGCCAGCAGTGAAGGCGGGGACTACGAGCAGTACTTC. Its translation is CASSEGGDYEQYF.

In regard to this clonotype: The junction and the germline gene differ at one end; a read error may be behind it. The rearrangement uses TRBV7-9 and TRBJ2-7; D could derive from TRBD1 or TRBD2 (6 bases each). This CDR3 comprises 15 residues. The V gene's germline CDR1 is SEHNR and CDR2 FQNEAQ (reference sequence). CDR3 amino acids: CASSLADGGRYEQYF. The DNA for the CDR3 is TGTGCCAGCAGCCTAGCCGACGGGGGCAGGTACGAGCAGTACTTC.

This clonotype has a handful of counts. The V and J genes are TRBV28 and TRBJ1-2, with a tentative D call TRBD1 (6 bases). CDR1 MDHEN and CDR2 SYDVKM come from the germline V gene. The CDR3 extends over 14 amino acids. V was clipped by 1 base and J by 5 bases, with 11 bases between them. The DNA for the CDR3 is TGTGCCAGCAGTTTATTAGAGGGGGTTTATGGCTACACCTTC. Its translation: CASSLLEGVYGYTF.

Many counts were recorded for this clonotype. The chain uses TRBV20-1 and TRBJ2-3; D gene ambiguous. Germline CDR1 is DFQATT and CDR2 is SNEGSKA (reference sequence). This CDR3 is built from 12 residues. V shed 3 bases and J shed 6 bases, with 10 bases lying between them. The CDR3 bases are TGCAGTGCTAGCCCCCGACCGGATACGCAGTATTTT. It translates to CSASPRPDTQYF.

The genes are TRBV5-4 and TRBJ2-7, with D uncertain. Trimming cost V 0 bases and J 0 bases, with 10 bases left between them. The CDR3 sequence is 15 residues long. The germline CDR1 and CDR2 sequences are SGHNT and YYREEE (reference sequence). The CDR3 reads CASSLGRGPSYEQYF. The CDR3 nucleotides are TGTGCCAGCAGCTTGGGGCGAGGTCCCTCCTACGAGCAGTACTTC.

At least ten counts were recorded for this clonotype. This chain's CDR3 is CASIPRLGSTEAFF. Written as DNA, the CDR3 is TGTGCCAGCATTCCGAGGTTGGGAAGTACTGAAGCTTTCTTT. The chain links TRBV27 to TRBJ1-1; D gene unclear. The V end lost 7 bases, the J end lost 5 bases, and 17 bases lay between the germline ends. The CDR3 is 14 residues long. CDR1 is MNHEY and CDR2 is SMNVEV in the germline V gene (reference sequence).

This clonotype was observed a few times. This rearrangement joins TRBV30 to TRBJ2-4; D possibly corresponds to TRBD2 (5 bases). V was pared by 2 bases and J by 16 bases, with 9 bases between. The CDR3 spans 9 residues. Per germline, CDR1 GTSNPN and CDR2 SVGIG (reference sequence). CDR3 sequence: CAWSRGIYF. In nucleotides, the CDR3 is TGTGCCTGGAGTCGAGGGATTTACTTC.

This clonotype was observed at least ten times. CDR3 coding DNA: TGTGCCAGCAGCCCGCACTCCGGGAATTCGGGCAAAAACATTCAGTACTTC. Translated: CASSPHSGNSGKNIQYF. The chain employs TRBV7-2 and TRBJ2-4, with a weak D call TRBD2 (5 bases). CDR3 length: 17 amino acids. CDR1 and CDR2 (germline): SGHTA, FQGNSA. V was pared by 5 bases and J by 3 bases, with 20 bases between.

This clonotype was picked up a small number of times. The chain has TRBV11-1 and TRBJ2-1; D possibly corresponds to TRBD1 (5 bases). The CDR3 consists of 12 residues. Germline V gene data show CDR1 as SGHAT and CDR2 as FQDESV (reference sequence). V dropped 1 base and J dropped 10 bases, with 8 bases sitting between them. This CDR3 is CASSLDRPEQFF. The CDR3 DNA is TGTGCCAGCAGCTTAGACAGGCCCGAGCAGTTCTTC.

This clonotype has only a few counts. The CDR3 protein is CASSRQPDSYEQYF. CDR3 in DNA: TGCGCCAGCAGCCGACAGCCCGACTCCTACGAGCAGTACTTC. The chain couples TRBV5-1 to TRBJ2-7; perhaps TRBD1 as D (5 bases). CDR1 is SGHRS and CDR2 is YFSETQ in the germline V gene. The CDR3 has 14 amino acids. V lost 4 bases and J lost 0, with 11 bases in between.

This clonotype was seen only a few times. The gene calls are TRBV7-9 and TRBJ2-1; TRBD2 matches 9 bases. The germline gives CDR1 SEHNR, CDR2 FQNEAQ (reference sequence). V was clipped by 0 bases and J by 7 bases; unmatched bases: 4. The CDR3 length is 15 residues. As DNA, the CDR3 is TGTGCCAGCAGCTTAGCCAGCGGGGGGAAAAATGAGCAGTTCTTC. Its protein product is CASSLASGGKNEQFF.

The chain couples TRBV18 to TRBJ2-7; TRBD1 is a possible D gene (7 bases). This CDR3 contains 15 residues. Germline V gives CDR1 KGHSH, CDR2 LQKENI. V was clipped by 1 base and J by 6 bases, with 16 bases between them. In nucleotides, the CDR3 is TGTGCCAGCTCACCACTCGGCGGGGCAGGGGGCGAGCAGTACGTC. Translated: CASSPLGGAGGEQYV.

The CDR3 nucleotides read TGTGCCATCAGTGAGTTCGGGACAGGGATGTACGAGCAGTACGTC. Residues: CAISEFGTGMYEQYV. V and J are TRBV10-3 and TRBJ2-7, with 9 bases matching TRBD1. V lost 1 base to trimming and J lost 4 bases; unmatched junction nucleotides: 5. This CDR3 comprises 15 residues. CDR1 and CDR2 (germline): ENHRY, SYGVKD.

This clonotype was observed a handful of times. The rearrangement links TRBV12-3 or TRBV12-4 to TRBJ1-4, with D possibly matching TRBD1 (5 bases). V lost 3 bases and J lost 4, with 6 bases in between. The CDR3 has 13 residues. Here the CDR3 DNA reads TGTGCCAGCAGTTTTGACAGTAATGAAAAACTGTTTTTT. Protein product: CASSFDSNEKLFF.

This clonotype was seen at least ten times. Written as DNA, the CDR3 is TGTGCCAGCAGTCCTCTGACAGGGTGGACCGATCAGCCCCAGCATTTT. Translated, it gives CASSPLTGWTDQPQHF. This rearrangement joins TRBV12-3 or TRBV12-4 to TRBJ1-5; 7 positions agree with TRBD1. V lost 5 bases, J lost 5 bases, and 12 bases stayed unmatched. The CDR3 extends over 16 amino acids.

CDR3 residues: CASTPDRVGEKLFF. The CDR3 coding sequence is TGTGCCAGCACACCGGACAGGGTCGGCGAAAAACTGTTTTTT. The V call is TRBV7-2, the J call TRBJ1-4, with 8 bases matching TRBD1. The CDR3 runs 14 residues. Germline loops: CDR1 SGHTA, CDR2 FQGNSA. V dropped 7 bases and J dropped 8; count of bases not matched to a gene: 9.

The rearrangement uses TRBV6-5 and TRBJ2-5; D possibly corresponds to TRBD2 (5 bases). Germline lookup yields CDR1 MNHEY and CDR2 SVGAGI. The CDR3 has 14 amino acids. The V end lost 0 bases, the J end lost 5 bases, and 10 bases lay between the germline ends. The DNA of the CDR3 is TGTGCCAGCAGTTACTCGCGGACTCGGGAGACCCAGTACTTC. Amino acid sequence: CASSYSRTRETQYF.

Only a few counts were recorded for this clonotype. The rearrangement joins TRBV5-1 to TRBJ2-7; 7 bases agree with TRBD1. V dropped 5 bases and J dropped 2; count of bases not matched to a gene: 7. Germline values: CDR1 SGHRS, CDR2 YFSETQ. This CDR3 is built from 14 residues. The CDR3 DNA reads TGCGCCAGCAGTCCCGGGACAGTGACCTACGAGCAGTACTTC. Amino acids: CASSPGTVTYEQYF.